Here is one T cell receptor beta chain with its context. This sample stems from a study of T cells after yellow fever vaccination. TCRdb re-analysed the 5' RACE reads in MiXCR, keeping a single row per CDR3 protein. The data hold hundreds of thousands of distinct CDR3 sequences, with over 9% observed a single time. The CDR3 has 12 amino acids. After removal of 2 bases from V and 14 bases from J, the junction contained 5 bases not matched to a gene. Germline-derived CDR1 and CDR2 are WNHNN and SYGVQD (reference sequence). This TCR was recovered from a man aged 25 to 40 who received the YFV17D yellow fever vaccine. The V and J genes are TRBV10-1 and TRBJ2-1, with TRBD1 matching 8 bases. Material: PBMCs, obtained on the day of the yellow fever booster vaccination. The CDR3 sequence: CASSETGGLKFF. CDR3 sequence (DNA): TGCGCCAGCAGTGAGACAGGGGGGTTAAAGTTCTTC.